This TCR beta chain emerged from a study of blood T cell repertoires in COVID-19. Study overall: The cDNA or gDNA used as material had been derived from T cells, B-cell-depleted T cells, or PBMCs.

As handled by the study authors: Estimation of nucleated cell counts was performed using reference gene primer amplification. Repertoires were generated with immunoSEQ multiplex PCR, while TCRdb's copy carries only in-frame clones and drops some. V and J calls and clone size are given by that table; D and trimming were obtained from the DNA. This sample has some 110,000 clones, with about four fifths found just once. This CDR3 spans 17 amino acids. The ends lost 4 bases at V and 6 bases at J; junction bases unmatched: 12. Germline values: CDR1 SGDLS, CDR2 YYNGEE. Sequenced material: peripheral blood. The rearrangement links TRBV9 to TRBJ2-3; 12 bases are shared with TRBD2. The source is a man aged 55 to 70 with active or convalescent COVID-19. The CDR3 loop reads CASSSLGASGRGDTQYF. The CDR3 DNA reads as TGTGCCAGCAGCTCCCTTGGGGCTAGCGGGAGGGGGGATACGCAGTATTTT.